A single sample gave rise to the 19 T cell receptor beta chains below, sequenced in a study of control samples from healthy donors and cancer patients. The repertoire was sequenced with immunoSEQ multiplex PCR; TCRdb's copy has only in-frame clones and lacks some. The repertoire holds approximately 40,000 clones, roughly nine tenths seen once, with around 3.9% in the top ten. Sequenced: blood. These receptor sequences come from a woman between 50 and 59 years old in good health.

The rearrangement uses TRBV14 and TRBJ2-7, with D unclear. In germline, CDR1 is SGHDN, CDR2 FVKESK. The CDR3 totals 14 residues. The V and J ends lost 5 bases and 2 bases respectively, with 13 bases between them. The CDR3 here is CASSYATVTYEQYF. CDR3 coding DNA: TGTGCCAGCAGCTACGCAACGGTAACCTACGAGCAGTACTTC.

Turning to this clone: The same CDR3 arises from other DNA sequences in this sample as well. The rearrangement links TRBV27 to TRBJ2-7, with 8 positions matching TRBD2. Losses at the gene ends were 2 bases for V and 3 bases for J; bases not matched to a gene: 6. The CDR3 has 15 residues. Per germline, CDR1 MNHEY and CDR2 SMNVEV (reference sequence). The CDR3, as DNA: TGTGCCAGCAGTTTAGGCAGCGGGGGTTACTACGAGCAGTACTTC. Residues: CASSLGSGGYYEQYF.

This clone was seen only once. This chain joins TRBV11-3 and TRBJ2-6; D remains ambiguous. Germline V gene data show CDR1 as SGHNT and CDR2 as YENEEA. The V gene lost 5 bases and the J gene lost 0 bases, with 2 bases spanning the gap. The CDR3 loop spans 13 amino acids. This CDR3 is CASSDSGANVLTF. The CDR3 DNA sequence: TGTGCCAGCAGCGACTCTGGGGCCAACGTCCTGACTTTC.

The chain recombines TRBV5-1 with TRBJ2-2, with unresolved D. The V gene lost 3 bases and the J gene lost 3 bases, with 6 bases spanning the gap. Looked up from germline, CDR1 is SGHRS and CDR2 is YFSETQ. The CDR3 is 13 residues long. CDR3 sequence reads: CASSSLYTGELFF. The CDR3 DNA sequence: TGCGCCAGCAGCTCCCTTTACACCGGGGAGCTGTTTTTT. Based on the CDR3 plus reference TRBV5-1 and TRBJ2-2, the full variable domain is KAGVTQTPRYLIKTRGQQVTLSCSPISGHRSVSWYQQTPGQGLQFLFEYFSETQRNKGNFPGRFSGRQFSNSRSEMNVSTLELGDSALYLCASSSLYTGELFFGEGSRLTVL.

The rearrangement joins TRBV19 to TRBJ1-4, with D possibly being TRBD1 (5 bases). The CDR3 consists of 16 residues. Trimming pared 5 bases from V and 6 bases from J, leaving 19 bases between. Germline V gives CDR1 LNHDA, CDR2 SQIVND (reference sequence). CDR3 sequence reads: CASSDPGTPKDEKLFF. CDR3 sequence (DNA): TGTGCCAGTAGTGACCCCGGGACGCCGAAGGATGAAAAACTGTTTTTT.

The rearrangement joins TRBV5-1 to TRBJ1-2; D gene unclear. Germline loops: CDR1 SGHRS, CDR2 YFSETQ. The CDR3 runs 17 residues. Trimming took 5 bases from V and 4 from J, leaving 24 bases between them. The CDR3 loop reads CASSFKEAAWGSYGYTF. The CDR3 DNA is TGCGCCAGCAGTTTTAAGGAAGCTGCGTGGGGATCCTATGGCTACACCTTC. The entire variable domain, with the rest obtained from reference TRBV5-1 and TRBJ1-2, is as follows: KAGVTQTPRYLIKTRGQQVTLSCSPISGHRSVSWYQQTPGQGLQFLFEYFSETQRNKGNFPGRFSGRQFSNSRSEMNVSTLELGDSALYLCASSFKEAAWGSYGYTFGSGTRLTVV.

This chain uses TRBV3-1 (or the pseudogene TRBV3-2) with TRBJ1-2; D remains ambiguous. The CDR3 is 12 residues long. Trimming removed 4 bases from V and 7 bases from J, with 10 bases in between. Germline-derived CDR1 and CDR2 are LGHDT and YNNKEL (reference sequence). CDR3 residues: CASSPSSGGYTF. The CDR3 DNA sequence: TGTGCCAGCAGCCCCTCGTCTGGTGGCTACACCTTC.

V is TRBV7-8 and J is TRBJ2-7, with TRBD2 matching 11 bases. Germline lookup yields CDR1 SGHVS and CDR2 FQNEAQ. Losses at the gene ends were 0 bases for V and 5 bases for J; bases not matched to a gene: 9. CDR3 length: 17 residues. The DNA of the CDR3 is TGTGCCAGCAGCTTAGCGGGACTAGCGGCGCAAGGCCACGAGCAGTACTTC. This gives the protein CASSLAGLAAQGHEQYF.

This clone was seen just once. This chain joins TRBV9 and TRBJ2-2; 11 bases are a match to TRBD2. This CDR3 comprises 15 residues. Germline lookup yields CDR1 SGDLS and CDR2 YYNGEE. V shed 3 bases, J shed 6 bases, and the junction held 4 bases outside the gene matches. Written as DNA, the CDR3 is TGTGCCAGCAGCGCCCTTAGCGGGGGGGCCGGGGAGCTGTTTTTT. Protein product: CASSALSGGAGELFF.

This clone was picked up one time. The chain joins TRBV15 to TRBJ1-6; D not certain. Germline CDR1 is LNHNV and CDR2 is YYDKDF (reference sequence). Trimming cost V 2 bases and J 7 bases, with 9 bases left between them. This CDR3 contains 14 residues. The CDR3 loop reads CATSRREANSPLHF. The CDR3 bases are TGTGCCACCAGCAGAAGGGAAGCAAATTCACCCCTCCACTTT.

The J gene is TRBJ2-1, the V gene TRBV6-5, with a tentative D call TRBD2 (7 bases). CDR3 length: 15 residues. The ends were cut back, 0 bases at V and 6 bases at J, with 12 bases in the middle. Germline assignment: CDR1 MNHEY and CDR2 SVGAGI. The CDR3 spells CASSYSGGPGNEQFF. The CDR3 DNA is TGTGCCAGCAGTTACTCGGGGGGGCCGGGCAATGAGCAGTTCTTC.

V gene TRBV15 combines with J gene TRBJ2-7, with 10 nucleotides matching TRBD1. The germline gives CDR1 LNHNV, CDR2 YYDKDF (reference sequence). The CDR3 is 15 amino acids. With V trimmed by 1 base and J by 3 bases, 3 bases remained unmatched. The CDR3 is CATSRGTGGHYEQYF. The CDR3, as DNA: TGTGCCACCAGCAGAGGGACAGGGGGGCACTACGAGCAGTACTTC.

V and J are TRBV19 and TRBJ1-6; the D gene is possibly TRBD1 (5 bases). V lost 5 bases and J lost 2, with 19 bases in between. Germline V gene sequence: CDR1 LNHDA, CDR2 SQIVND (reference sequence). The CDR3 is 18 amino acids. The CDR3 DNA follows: TGTGCCAGTAGTCCCGGTGGGGGGGGATGGACCTATAATTCACCCCTCCACTTT. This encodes CASSPGGGGWTYNSPLHF. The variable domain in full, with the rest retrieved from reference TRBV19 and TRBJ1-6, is DGGITQSPKYLFRKEGQNVTLSCEQNLNHDAMYWYRQDPGQGLRLIYYSQIVNDFQKGDIAEGYSVSREKKESFPLTVTSAQKNPTAFYLCASSPGGGGWTYNSPLHFGNGTRLTVT.

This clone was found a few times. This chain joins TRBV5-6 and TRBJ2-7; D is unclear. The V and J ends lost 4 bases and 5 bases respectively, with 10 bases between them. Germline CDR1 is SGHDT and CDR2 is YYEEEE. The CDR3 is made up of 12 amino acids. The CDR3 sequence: CASSADVNEQYF. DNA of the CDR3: TGTGCCAGCAGCGCTGACGTGAACGAGCAGTACTTC. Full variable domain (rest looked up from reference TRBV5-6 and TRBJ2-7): DAGVTQSPTHLIKTRGQQVTLRCSPKSGHDTVSWYQQALGQGPQFIFQYYEEEERQRGNFPDRFSGHQFPNYSSELNVNALLLGDSALYLCASSADVNEQYFGPGTRLTVT.

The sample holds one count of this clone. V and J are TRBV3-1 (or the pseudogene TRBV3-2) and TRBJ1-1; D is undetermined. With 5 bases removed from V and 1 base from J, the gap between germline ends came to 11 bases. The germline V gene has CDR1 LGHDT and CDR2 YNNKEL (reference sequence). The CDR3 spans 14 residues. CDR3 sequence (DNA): TGTGCCAGCAGCTCAGGAGCTCAGAACACTGAAGCTTTCTTT. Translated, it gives CASSSGAQNTEAFF.

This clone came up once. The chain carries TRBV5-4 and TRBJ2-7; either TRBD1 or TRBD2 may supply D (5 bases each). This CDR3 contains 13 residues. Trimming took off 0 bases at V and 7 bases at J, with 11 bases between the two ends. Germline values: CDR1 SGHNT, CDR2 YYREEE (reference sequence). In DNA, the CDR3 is TGTGCCAGCAGCTTGGTGGGGACGGGAGAGCAGTACTTC. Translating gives CASSLVGTGEQYF.

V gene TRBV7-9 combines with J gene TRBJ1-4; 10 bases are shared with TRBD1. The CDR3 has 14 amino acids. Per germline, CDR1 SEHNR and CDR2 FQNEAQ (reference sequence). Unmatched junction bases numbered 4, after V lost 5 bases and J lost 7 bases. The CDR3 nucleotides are TGTGCCAGCAGCCAGACAGGGGGCGGTGAAAAACTGTTTTTT. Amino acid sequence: CASSQTGGGEKLFF.

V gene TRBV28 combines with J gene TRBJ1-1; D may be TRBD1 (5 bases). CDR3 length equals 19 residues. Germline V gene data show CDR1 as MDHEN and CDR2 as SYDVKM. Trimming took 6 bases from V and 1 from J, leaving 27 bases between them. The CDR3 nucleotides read TGTGCCAGCAGCTTTCAGACGGGGGGGAGAACCGGCCGGAACACTGAAGCTTTCTTT. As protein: CASSFQTGGRTGRNTEAFF.

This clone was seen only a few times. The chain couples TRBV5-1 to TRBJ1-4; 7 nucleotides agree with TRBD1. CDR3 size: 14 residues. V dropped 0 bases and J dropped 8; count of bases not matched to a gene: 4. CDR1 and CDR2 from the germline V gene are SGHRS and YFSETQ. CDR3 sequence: CASSLGQGREKLFF. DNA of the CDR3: TGCGCCAGCAGCTTGGGACAGGGTAGGGAAAAACTGTTTTTT.